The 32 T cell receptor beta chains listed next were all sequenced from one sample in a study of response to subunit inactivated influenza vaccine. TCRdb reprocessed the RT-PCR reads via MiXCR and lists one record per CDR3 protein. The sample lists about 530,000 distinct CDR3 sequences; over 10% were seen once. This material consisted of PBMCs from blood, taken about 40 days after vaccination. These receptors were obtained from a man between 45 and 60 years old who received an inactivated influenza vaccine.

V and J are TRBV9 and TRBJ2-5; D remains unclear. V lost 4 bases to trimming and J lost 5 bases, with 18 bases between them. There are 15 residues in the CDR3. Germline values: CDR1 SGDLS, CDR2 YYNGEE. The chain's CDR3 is CASSPSPLTWETQYF. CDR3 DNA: TGTGCCAGCAGCCCGAGCCCACTGACATGGGAGACCCAGTACTTC.

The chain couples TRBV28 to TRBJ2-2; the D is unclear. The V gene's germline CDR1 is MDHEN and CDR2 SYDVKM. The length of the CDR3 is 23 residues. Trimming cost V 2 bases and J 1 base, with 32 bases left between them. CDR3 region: CASSLGLVVGRSDPQENTGELFF. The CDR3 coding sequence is TGTGCCAGCAGTTTAGGTTTAGTGGTCGGCCGCTCGGACCCCCAAGAGAACACCGGGGAGCTGTTTTTT.

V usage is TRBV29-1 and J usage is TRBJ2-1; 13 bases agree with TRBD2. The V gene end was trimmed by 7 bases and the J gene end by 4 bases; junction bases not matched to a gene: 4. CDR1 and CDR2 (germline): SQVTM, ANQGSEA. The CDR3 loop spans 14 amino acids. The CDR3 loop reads CSAGTSGAYNEQFF. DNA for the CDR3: TGCAGCGCGGGGACTAGCGGGGCGTACAATGAGCAGTTCTTC.

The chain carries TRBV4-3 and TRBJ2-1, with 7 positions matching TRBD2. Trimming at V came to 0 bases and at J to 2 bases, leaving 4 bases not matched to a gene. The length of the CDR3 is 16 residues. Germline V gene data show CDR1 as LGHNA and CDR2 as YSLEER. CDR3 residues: CASSQDGAGPYNEQFF. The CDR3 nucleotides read TGCGCCAGCAGCCAAGACGGAGCGGGGCCCTACAATGAGCAGTTCTTC.

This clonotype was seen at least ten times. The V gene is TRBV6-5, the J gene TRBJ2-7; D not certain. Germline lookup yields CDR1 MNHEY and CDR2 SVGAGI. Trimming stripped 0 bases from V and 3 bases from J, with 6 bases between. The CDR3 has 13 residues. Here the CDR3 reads CASSYSRSYEQYF. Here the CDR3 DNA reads TGTGCCAGCAGTTACTCCCGCAGCTACGAGCAGTACTTC.

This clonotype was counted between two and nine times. In DNA form, the CDR3 reads TGTGCCAGCAGCTTGGGACAGGCCCTCCGCGATGAGCAGTTCTTC. This gives the protein CASSLGQALRDEQFF. V usage is TRBV7-8 and J usage is TRBJ2-1; 8 nucleotides line up with TRBD1. This CDR3 contains 15 residues. The V gene end was trimmed by 3 bases and the J gene end by 8 bases; junction bases not matched to a gene: 9. Germline-derived CDR1 and CDR2 are SGHVS and FQNEAQ.

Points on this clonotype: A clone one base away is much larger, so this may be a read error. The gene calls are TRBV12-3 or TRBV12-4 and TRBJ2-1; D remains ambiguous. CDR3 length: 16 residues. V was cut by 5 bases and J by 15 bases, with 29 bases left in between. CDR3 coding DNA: TGTGCCAGCAGTCTCATACCGAGTAGCACTACCGATAGGCCGTTCTTC. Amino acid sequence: CASSLIPSSTTDRPFF.

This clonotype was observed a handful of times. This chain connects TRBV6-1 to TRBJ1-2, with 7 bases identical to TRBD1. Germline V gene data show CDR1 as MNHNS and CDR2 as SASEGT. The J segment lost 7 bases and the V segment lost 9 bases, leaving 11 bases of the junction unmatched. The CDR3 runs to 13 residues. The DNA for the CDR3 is TGTGCCAGTACCCCATGGGACAGATCTGGCTACACCTTC. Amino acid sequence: CASTPWDRSGYTF.

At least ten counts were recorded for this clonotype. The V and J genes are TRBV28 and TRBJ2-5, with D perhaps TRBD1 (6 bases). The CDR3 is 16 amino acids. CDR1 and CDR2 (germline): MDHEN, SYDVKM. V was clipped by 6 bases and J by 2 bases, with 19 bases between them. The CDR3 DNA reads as TGTGCCAGCAGCCCGGCAGGGGCTGCCTCTCAAGAGACCCAGTACTTC. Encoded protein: CASSPAGAASQETQYF.

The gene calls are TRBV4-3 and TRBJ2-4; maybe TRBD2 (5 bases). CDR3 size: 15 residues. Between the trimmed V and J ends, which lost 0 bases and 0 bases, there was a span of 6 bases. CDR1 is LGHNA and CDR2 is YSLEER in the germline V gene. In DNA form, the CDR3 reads TGCGCCAGCAGCCAAGACGGGGAAGCCAAAAACATTCAGTACTTC. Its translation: CASSQDGEAKNIQYF.

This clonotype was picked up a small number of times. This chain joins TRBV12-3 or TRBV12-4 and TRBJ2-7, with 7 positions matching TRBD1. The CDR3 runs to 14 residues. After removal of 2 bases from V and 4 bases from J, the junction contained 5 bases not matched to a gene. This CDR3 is CASSLKTRGYEQYF. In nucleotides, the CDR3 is TGTGCCAGCAGTTTAAAGACCAGGGGGTACGAGCAGTACTTC.

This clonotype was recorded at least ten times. Here the CDR3 DNA reads TGTGCCAGCAGAGTCATTTATGTAGACACCGGGGAGCTGTTTTTT. Its protein product is CASRVIYVDTGELFF. This rearrangement joins TRBV12-3 or TRBV12-4 to TRBJ2-2; D ambiguous. This CDR3 is 15 amino acids long. Trimming pared 6 bases from V and 3 bases from J, leaving 14 bases between.

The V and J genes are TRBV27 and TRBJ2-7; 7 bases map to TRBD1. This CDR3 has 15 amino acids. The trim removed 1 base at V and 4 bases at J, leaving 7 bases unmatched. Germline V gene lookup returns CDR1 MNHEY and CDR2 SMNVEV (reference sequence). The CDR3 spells CASSLFDTGVYEQYF. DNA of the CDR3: TGTGCCAGCAGTTTATTCGACACAGGGGTATACGAGCAGTACTTC.

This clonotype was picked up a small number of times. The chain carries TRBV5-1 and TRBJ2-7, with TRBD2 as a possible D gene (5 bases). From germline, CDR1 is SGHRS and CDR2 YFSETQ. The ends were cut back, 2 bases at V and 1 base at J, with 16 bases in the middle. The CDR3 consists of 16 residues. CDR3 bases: TGCGCCAGCAGCTTCCAATCCGGACTGAGATCCTACGAGCAGTACTTC. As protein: CASSFQSGLRSYEQYF.

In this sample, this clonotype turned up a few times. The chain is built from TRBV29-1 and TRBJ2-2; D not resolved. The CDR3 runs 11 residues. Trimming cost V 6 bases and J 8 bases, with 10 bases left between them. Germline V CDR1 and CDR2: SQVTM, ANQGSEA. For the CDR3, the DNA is TGCAGCGTCCTCAGCATGGGGGAGCTGTTTTTT. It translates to CSVLSMGELFF.

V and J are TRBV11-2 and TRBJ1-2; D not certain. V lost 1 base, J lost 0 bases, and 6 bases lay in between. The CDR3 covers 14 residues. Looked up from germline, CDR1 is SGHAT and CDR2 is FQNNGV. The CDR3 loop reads CASSLGSSNYGYTF. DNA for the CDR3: TGTGCCAGCAGCTTAGGGTCCTCTAACTATGGCTACACCTTC.

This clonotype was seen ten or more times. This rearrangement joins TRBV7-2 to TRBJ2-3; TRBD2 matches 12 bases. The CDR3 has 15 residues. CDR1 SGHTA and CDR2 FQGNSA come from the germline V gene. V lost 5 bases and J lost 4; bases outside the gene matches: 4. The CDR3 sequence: CASSRLAGAADTQYF. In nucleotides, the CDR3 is TGTGCCAGCAGCAGACTAGCGGGAGCAGCAGATACGCAGTATTTT.

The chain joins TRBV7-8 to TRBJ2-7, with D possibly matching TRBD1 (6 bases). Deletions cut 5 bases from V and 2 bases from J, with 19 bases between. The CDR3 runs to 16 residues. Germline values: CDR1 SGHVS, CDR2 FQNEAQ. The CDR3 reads CASSTGHTTKPYEQYF. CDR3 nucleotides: TGTGCCAGCAGCACGGGACACACAACAAAACCCTACGAGCAGTACTTC.

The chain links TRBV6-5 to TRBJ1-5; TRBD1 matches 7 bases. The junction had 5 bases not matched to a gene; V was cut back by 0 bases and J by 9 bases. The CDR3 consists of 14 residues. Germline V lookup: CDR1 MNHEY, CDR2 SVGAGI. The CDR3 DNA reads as TGTGCCAGCAGTTACTCACAGGGGTTCCCGCCCCAGCATTTT. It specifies CASSYSQGFPPQHF.

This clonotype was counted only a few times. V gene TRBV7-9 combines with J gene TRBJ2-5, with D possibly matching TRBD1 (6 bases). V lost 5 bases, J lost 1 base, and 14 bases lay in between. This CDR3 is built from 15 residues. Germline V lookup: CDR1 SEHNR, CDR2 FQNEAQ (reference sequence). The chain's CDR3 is CASSPNRVLQETQYF. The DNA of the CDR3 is TGTGCCAGCAGCCCGAACAGGGTCCTCCAAGAGACCCAGTACTTC. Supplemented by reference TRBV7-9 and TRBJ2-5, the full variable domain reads DTGVSQNPRHKITKRGQNVTFRCDPISEHNRLYWYRQTLGQGPEFLTYFQNEAQLEKSRLLSDRFSAERPKGSFSTLEIQRTEQGDSAMYLCASSPNRVLQETQYFGPGTRLLVL.

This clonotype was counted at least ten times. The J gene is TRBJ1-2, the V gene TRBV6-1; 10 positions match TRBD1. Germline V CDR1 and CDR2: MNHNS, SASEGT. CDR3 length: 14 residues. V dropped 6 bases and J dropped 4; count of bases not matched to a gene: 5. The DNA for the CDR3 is TGTGCCAGCAGCTTGACAGGGGGCGGCTATGGCTACACCTTC. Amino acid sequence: CASSLTGGGYGYTF.

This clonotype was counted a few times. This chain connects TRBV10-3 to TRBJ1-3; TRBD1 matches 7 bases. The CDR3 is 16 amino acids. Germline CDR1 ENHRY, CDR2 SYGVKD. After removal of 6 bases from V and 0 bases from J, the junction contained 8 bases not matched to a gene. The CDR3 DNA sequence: TGTGCCATCAGCCCCATGACAGGGACCTCTGGAAACACCATATATTTT. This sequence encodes CAISPMTGTSGNTIYF.

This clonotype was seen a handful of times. The CDR3 region is CASSQWGTSGGRTQYF. The CDR3, as DNA: TGTGCCAGCAGCCAGTGGGGGACTAGCGGGGGAAGGACCCAGTACTTC. This chain uses TRBV13 with TRBJ2-5; TRBD2 aligns across 14 bases. Germline CDR1 reads PRHDT; CDR2 reads FYEKMQ (reference sequence). The CDR3 consists of 16 residues. With 5 bases clipped from V and 7 bases from J, the junction kept 9 bases outside the gene matches.

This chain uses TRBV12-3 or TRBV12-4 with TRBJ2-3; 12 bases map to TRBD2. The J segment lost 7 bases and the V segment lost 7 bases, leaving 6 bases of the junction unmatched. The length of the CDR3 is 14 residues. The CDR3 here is CASKLAGGPHTQYF. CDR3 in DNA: TGTGCCAGCAAGCTAGCGGGAGGGCCCCATACGCAGTATTTT.

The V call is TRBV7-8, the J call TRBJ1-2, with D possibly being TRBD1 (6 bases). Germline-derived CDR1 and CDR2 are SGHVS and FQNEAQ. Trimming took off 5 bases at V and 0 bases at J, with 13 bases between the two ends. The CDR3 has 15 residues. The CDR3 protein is CASSIRTEANYGYTF. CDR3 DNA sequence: TGTGCCAGCAGCATACGGACAGAAGCTAACTATGGCTACACCTTC.

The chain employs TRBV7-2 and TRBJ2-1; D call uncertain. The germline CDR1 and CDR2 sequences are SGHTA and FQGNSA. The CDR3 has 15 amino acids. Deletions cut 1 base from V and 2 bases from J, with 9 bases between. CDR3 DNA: TGTGCCAGCAGCTTAGGCGGCGTGGCCTACAATGAGCAGTTCTTC. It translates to CASSLGGVAYNEQFF.

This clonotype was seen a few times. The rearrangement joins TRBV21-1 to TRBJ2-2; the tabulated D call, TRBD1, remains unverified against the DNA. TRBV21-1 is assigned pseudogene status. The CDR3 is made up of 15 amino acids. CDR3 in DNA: TGTGCCAGCAGCAAAGGGACACGAAACACCGGGGAGCTGTTTTTT. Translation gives CASSKGTRNTGELFF.

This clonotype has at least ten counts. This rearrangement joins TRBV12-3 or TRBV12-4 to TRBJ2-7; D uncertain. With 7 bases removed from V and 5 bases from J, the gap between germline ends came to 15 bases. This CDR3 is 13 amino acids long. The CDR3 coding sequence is TGTGCCAGCACCCGGACGGCAGATCACGAGCAGTACTTC. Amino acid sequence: CASTRTADHEQYF.

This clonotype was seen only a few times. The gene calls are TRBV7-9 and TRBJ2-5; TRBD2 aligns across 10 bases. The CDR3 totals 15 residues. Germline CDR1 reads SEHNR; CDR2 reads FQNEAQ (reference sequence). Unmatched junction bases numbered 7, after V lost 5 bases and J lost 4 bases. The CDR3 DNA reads TGTGCCAGCAGCCTCCCAGGACTAGCGGTAGAGACCCAGTACTTC. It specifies CASSLPGLAVETQYF.

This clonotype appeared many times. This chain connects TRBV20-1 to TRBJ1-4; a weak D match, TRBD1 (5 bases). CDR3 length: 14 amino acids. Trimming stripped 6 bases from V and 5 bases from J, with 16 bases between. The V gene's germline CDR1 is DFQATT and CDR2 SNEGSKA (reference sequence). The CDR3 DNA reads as TGCAGTGCGGCCAAGGGGAGTCTAAATGAAAAACTGTTTTTT. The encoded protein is CSAAKGSLNEKLFF.

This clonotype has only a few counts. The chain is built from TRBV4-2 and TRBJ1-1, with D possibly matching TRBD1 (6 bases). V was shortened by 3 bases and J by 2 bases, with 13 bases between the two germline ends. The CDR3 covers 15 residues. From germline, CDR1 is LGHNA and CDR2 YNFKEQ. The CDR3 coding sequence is TGTGCCAGCAGCCACCCCGGGACACTCAACACTGAAGCTTTCTTT. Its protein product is CASSHPGTLNTEAFF.

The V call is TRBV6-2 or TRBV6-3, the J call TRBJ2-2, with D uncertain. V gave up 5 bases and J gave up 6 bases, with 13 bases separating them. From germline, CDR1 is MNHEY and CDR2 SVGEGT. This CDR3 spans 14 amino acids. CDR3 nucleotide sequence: TGTGCCAGCAGTCCAAGCCCCCCCCCCGGGGAGCTGTTTTTT. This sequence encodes CASSPSPPPGELFF.